Detailed here is one TCR beta chain. The TCR beta library used iRepertoire HTBI primers with Arm-PCR amplification of CDR3. TCRdb fed the multiplex PCR reads into MiXCR, producing one record per CDR3 protein. The sample consists of 350,000 to 400,000 distinct CDR3 sequences, roughly 15% of them appearing once. The data derive from a study of regulatory T cells in long-lasting Graves disease. Time point meaning: newly diagnosed GD, antithyroid drugs for less than 3 months. Generation of the TCR library employed RNA extracted from PBMCs. The sequencing here drew on peripheral blood mononuclear cells (PBMCs), taken at new diagnosis, from a patient treated with antithyroid drugs. The source is a female donor with Graves disease.

The CDR3 DNA sequence: TGTGCCTGGAGTGGTAAAACGGTCGGGGCAGATACGCAGTATTTT. It yields the protein CAWSGKTVGADTQYF. The rearrangement links TRBV30 to TRBJ2-3; D possibly corresponds to TRBD2 (5 bases). CDR1 and CDR2 (germline): GTSNPN, SVGIG (reference sequence). The V gene lost 1 base and the J gene lost 4 bases, with 15 bases spanning the gap. This CDR3 is built from 15 residues.